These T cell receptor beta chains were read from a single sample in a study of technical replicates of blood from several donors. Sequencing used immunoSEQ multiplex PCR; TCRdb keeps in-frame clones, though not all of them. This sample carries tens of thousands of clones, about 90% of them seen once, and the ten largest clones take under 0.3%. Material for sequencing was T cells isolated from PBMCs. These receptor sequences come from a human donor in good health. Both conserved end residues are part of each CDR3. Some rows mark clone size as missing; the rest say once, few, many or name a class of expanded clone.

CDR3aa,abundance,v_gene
CASSKGQDYGYTF,-,TRBV2
CASGLASGRGKETQYF,-,TRBV12-5
CASSLFNEQFF,-,TRBV2
CASSPLGGSNEQFF,-,TRBV7-9
CASRLGGNTEAFF,-,TRBV11-3
CASSLVGGVNEQFF,-,TRBV13
CASSIGTGGYMEQYF,-,TRBV6-1
CASSEARNRDTGELFF,-,TRBV2
CASSITGGVNYGYTF,few,TRBV9
CASSYTYSYNSPLHF,-,TRBV6-6
CASSSKMGANTEAFF,-,TRBV5-4
CASSLGQGFSLNTEAFF,few,TRBV13
CASSLQRVYEQYF,-,TRBV11-2
CASSEPAGPYNEQFF,few,TRBV28
CASSIDRPTRGEQYF,-,TRBV19
CASSQGGLAVNYEQYF,-,TRBV4-1